What follows is one T cell receptor (beta chain) and its context. Its matching antigen is unknown. This specimen belongs to a study of radiotherapy plus CTLA-4 blockade in lung cancer. In the study overall: Among all patients, approximately 17% showed objective responses, while 30% to 35% had disease control. The study's findings and limits: Best predicting response, reportedly, were early blood T cell clone dynamics, with interferon-beta. Subsequent to radiotherapy plus ipilimumab, tumor-derived TCR clones underwent expansion in blood.

The CDR3 extends over 14 amino acids. V gave up 5 bases and J gave up 4 bases, with 14 bases separating them. Germline lookup yields CDR1 MNHEY and CDR2 SMNVEV (reference sequence). Focal radiation plus CTLA-4 blockade with ipilimumab was administered to patients who had chemo-refractory metastatic non-small-cell lung cancer. The table came from immunoSEQ multiplex PCR; TCRdb's copy has only in-frame clones and leaves some out. The table lists tens of thousands of clones, 70% to 80% of them singletons. The chain employs TRBV27 and TRBJ1-1, with D perhaps matching TRBD1 (5 bases). The source of this sequence is a human donor with non-small cell lung cancer whose response to radiotherapy plus ipilimumab could not be evaluated. The sample was peripheral blood, taken from a patient treated with radiotherapy plus ipilimumab. This chain's CDR3 is CASSTSWGGTEAFF. In DNA, the CDR3 is TGTGCCAGCAGTACCTCCTGGGGGGGCACTGAAGCTTTCTTT.